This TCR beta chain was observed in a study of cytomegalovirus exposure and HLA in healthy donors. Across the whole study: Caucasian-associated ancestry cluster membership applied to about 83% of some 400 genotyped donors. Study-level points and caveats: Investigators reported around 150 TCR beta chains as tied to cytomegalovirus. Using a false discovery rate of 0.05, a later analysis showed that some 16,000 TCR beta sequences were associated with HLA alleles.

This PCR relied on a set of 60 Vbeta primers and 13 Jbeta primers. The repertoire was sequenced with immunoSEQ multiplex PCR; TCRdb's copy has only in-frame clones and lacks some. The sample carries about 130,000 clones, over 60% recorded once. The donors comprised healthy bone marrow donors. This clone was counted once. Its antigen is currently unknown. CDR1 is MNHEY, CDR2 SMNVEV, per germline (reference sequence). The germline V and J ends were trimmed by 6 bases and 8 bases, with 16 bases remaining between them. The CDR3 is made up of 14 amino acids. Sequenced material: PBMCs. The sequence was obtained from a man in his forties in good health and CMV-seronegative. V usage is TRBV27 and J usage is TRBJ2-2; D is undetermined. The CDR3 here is CASRQKVTGGELFF. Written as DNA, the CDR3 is TGTGCCAGCAGACAGAAAGTTACCGGTGGGGAGCTGTTTTTT.